The count of the clone carrying this TCR beta chain is one. The antigen remains unidentified. This record belongs to a study of PD-1 blockade in classical Hodgkin lymphoma. The germline gives CDR1 SGHAT, CDR2 FQNNGV. The CDR3 has 15 amino acids. V was trimmed by 3 bases and J by 0 bases, leaving 12 bases between them. Patients all relapsed after autologous stem cell transplantation, and there was variation in brentuximab vedotin exposure. Study-wide findings and caveats: Complete responders entered with baseline diversity on par with newly diagnosed patients, the results showed. CD8+ TCR diversity did not rise significantly by C4D1, unlike CD4+.

Measured with immunoSEQ multiplex PCR; TCRdb has only the in-frame clones, and not every one. The sample has more than 10,000 clones, about 82% seen once. V usage is TRBV11-2 and J usage is TRBJ2-7; the D gene is possibly TRBD2 (6 bases). Sequenced material: peripheral blood mononuclear cells (PBMCs), taken at baseline. The clonotype originates from a human donor with classical Hodgkin lymphoma. The CDR3 here is CASSFRRALSYEQYF. The CDR3 DNA reads as TGTGCCAGCAGCTTTAGGAGGGCCCTCTCCTACGAGCAGTACTTC.